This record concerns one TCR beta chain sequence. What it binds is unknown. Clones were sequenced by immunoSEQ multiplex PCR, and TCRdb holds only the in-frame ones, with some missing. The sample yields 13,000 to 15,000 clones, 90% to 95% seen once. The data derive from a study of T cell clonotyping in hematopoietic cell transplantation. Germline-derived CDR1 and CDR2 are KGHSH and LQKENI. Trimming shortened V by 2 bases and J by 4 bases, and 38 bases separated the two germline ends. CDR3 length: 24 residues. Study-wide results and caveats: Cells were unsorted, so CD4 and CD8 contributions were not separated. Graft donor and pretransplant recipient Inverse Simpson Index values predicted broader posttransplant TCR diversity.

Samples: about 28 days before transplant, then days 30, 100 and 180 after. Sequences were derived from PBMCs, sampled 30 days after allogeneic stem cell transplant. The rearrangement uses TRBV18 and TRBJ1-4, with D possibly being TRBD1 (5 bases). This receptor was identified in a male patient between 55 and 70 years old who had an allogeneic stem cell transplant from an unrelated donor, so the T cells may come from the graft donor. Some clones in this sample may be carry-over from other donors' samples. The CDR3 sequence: CASSPFDRNPTDPGQGYFNEKLFF. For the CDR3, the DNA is TGTGCCAGCTCACCATTCGACCGTAATCCCACCGACCCGGGGCAGGGTTACTTTAATGAAAAACTGTTTTTT.